This T cell receptor beta chain was identified in a study of T-cell memory formation after mild COVID-19. This clonotype was seen more than once but under ten times. What it binds is not known. The study's findings and limits: Pre-infection memory contained some responding clones, which suggested that cross-reactive memory had joined. While clones contracting from day 15 to 85 were balanced between CD4 and CD8, later expanders leaned CD4+.

This CDR3 is built from 15 residues. Germline CDR1 and CDR2: SGHTA and FQGNSA. Trimming removed 1 base at V and 5 bases at J, with 9 bases between. TCRdb re-derived calls from the 5' RACE reads in MiXCR, one entry per CDR3 protein. Among about 170,000 distinct CDR3 sequences listed, about an eighth were seen once. The sequence was obtained from a young man who had mild COVID-19 (a few samples of this study predate the infection). Cell type and time point are not known. The specimen sequenced was PBMCs or a T cell subset sorted from them (not recorded which). V is TRBV7-2 and J is TRBJ1-6; unclear D gene. CDR3: CASSLVSGNNSPLHF. DNA of the CDR3: TGTGCCAGCAGCTTAGTATCGGGGAATAATTCACCCCTCCACTTT.